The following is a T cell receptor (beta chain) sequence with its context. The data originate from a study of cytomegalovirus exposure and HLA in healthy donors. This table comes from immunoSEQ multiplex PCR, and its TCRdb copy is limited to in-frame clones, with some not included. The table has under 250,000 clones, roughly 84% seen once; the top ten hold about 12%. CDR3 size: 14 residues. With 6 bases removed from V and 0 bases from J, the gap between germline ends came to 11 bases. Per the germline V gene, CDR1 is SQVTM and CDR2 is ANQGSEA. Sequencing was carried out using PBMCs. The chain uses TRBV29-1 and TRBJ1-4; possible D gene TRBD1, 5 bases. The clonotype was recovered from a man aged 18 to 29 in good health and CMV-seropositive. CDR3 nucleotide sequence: TGCAGCGTCGGGACGTCGGCAACTAATGAAAAACTGTTTTTT. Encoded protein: CSVGTSATNEKLFF.